Sequencing of this T cell receptor beta chain was carried out in a study of blood T cell repertoires in COVID-19. Across the whole study: Some COVID-19 samples were acute and others convalescent; all came from the United States, Italy and Spain.

In the study's own analysis: From reference gene primer amplification, estimates of nucleated cell counts were derived. The protocol was immunoSEQ multiplex PCR, while the TCRdb copy is restricted to in-frame clones and leaves out a portion. For V, J and clone size, that table is used; D and trimming come from the DNA. Of about 260,000 clones listed, approximately 90% are singletons. Cohorts were assigned according to the clinical history that participants reported. Material for sequencing was PBMCs or T cells enriched from blood (not recorded which). The source of this sequence is a woman between 18 and 30 years old who had recovered from COVID-19.

The CDR3 sequence: CASSLSSGGAGETQYF. The CDR3 coding sequence is TGTGCCAGCAGCTTATCTAGCGGGGGGGCCGGAGAGACCCAGTACTTC. The V gene is TRBV7-2, the J gene TRBJ2-5; 12 bases align to TRBD2. This CDR3 comprises 16 residues. Trimming removed 2 bases from V and 4 bases from J; junction bases left unmatched: 5. Looked up from germline, CDR1 is SGHTA and CDR2 is FQGNSA.